The clone carrying this T cell receptor (beta chain) has just a few counts. This sample stems from a study of control samples from healthy donors and cancer patients. The method was immunoSEQ multiplex PCR; TCRdb's version includes in-frame clones alone and lacks a portion of them. The table lists more than 65,000 clones, 75% to 85% of them singletons, with 15% to 18% in the top ten. The sequenced sample was blood. This clonotype was sampled from a man in his sixties in good health.

DNA of the CDR3: TGTGCCAGAAGCTTGGGGGGACCTAACACTGAAGCTTTCTTT. Residues: CARSLGGPNTEAFF. The chain recombines TRBV5-3 with TRBJ1-1; possibly TRBD1 for D (5 bases). TRBV5-3 is flagged as an ORF with uncertain function. CDR3 length: 14 amino acids. Deletions cut 0 bases from V and 2 bases from J, with 8 bases between.